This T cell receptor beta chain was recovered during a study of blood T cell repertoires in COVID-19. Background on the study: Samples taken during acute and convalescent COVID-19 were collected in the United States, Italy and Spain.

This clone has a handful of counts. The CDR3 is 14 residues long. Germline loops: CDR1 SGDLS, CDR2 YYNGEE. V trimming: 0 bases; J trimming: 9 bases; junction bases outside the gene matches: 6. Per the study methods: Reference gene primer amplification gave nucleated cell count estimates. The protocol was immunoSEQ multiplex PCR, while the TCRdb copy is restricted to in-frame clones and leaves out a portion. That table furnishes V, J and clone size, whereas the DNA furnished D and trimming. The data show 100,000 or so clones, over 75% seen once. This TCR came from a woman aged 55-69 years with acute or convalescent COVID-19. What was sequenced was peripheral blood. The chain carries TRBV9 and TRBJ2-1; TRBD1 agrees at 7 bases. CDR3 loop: CASSVGDSSGEQFF. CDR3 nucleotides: TGTGCCAGCAGCGTAGGGGACAGCTCGGGTGAGCAGTTCTTC.